This record concerns one TCR beta chain sequence. Germline-derived CDR1 and CDR2 are SNHLY and FYNNEI. V lost 4 bases and J lost 7, with 29 bases in between. The CDR3 contains 19 residues. The sample belongs to a study of T cell responses to AZD1222 COVID-19 vaccine. Generated by immunoSEQ multiplex PCR, the TCRdb table keeps only in-frame clones and is missing some. The table records 130,000 to 150,000 clones, about nine tenths of them present only once. V and J are TRBV2 and TRBJ1-5; the D gene is possibly TRBD1 (5 bases). The specimen was peripheral blood, collected on day 0 of AZD1222 vaccination. The TCR comes from an adult in good health. The CDR3 protein is CASSGSPYDRMGSVQPQHF. CDR3 nucleotides: TGTGCCAGCAGTGGGTCCCCCTACGACAGAATGGGTTCCGTCCAGCCCCAGCATTTT.